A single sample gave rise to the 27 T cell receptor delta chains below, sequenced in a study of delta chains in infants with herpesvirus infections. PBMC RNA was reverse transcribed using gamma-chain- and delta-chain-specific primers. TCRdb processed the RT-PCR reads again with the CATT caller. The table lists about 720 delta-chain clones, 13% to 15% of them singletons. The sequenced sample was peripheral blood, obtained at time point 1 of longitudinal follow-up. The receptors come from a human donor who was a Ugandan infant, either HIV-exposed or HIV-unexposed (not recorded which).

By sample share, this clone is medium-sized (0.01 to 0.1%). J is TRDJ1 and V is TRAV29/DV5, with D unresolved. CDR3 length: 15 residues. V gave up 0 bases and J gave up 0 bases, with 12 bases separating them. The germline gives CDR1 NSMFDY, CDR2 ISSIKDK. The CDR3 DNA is TGTGCAGCAAGCGTTAAACTACGAGACACCGATAAACTCATCTTT. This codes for CAASVKLRDTDKLIF.

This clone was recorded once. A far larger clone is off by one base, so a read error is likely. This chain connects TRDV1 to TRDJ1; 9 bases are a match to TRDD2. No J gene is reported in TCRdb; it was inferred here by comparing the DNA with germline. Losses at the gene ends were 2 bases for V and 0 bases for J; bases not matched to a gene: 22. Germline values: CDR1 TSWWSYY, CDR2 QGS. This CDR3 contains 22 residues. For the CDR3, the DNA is TGTGCTCTTGGGGAAAGGCTGCCCCTTCCTACTGGCGTGGGGATGTACACCGATAAACTCATCTTT. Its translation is CALGERLPLPTGVGMYTDKLIF.

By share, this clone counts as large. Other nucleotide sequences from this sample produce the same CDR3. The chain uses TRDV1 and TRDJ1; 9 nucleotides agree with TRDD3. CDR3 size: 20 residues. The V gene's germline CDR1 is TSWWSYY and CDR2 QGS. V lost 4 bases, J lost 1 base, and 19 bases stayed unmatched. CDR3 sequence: CALGGGWLGLGDEVTDKLIF. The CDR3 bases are TGTGCTCTTGGGGGGGGCTGGCTGGGACTGGGGGACGAAGTCACCGATAAACTCATCTTT.

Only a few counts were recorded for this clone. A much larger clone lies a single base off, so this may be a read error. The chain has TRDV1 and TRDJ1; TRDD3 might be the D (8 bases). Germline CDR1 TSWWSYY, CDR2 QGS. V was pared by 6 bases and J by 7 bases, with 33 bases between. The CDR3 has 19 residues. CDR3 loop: CALGKNRPSSRDTRGKLIF. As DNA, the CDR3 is TGTGCTCTTGGAAAAAATAGACCTTCCTCGAGGGATACGCGGGGTAAACTCATCTTT.

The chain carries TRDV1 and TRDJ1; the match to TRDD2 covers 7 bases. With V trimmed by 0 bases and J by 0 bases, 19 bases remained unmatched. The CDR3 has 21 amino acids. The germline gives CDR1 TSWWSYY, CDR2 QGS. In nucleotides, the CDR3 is TGTGCTCTTGGGGAACTAGGGACCTTTCCTACCGACTCGTTGTACACCGATAAACTCATCTTT. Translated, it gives CALGELGTFPTDSLYTDKLIF.

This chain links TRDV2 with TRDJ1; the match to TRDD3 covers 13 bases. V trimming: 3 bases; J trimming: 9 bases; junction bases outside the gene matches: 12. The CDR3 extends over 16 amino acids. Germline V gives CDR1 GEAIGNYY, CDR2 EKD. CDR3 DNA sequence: TGTGCCTGTGACCCTGTACTGGGGGATACGAGGGGACAACTCATCTTT. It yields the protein CACDPVLGDTRGQLIF.

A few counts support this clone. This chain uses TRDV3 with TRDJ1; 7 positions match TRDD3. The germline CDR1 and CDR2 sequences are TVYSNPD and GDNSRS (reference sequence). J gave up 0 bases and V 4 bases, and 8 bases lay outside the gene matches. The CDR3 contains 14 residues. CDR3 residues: CAYSRGIYTDKLIF. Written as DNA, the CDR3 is TGTGCCTACTCCCGGGGGATTTACACCGATAAACTCATCTTT.

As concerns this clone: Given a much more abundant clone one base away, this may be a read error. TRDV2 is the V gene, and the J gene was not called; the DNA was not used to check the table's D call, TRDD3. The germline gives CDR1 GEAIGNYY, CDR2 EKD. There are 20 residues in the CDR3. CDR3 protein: CACDTVLGDLSSWDTRQMFF. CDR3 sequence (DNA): TGTGCCTGTGACACGGTACTGGGGGATCTCAGCTCCTGGGACACCCGACAGATGTTTTTT.

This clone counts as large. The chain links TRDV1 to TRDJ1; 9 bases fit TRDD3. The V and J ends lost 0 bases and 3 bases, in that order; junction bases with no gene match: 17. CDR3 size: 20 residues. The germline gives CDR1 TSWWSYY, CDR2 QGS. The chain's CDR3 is CALGELPRGGCTGGPDKLIF. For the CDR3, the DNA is TGTGCTCTTGGGGAACTCCCTAGGGGGGGGTGTACTGGGGGACCCGATAAACTCATCTTT.

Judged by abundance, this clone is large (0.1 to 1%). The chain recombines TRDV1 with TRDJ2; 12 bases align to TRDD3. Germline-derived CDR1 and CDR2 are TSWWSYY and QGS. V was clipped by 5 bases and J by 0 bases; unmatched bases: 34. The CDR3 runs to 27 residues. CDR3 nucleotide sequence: TGTGCTCTTGGGTTGCTGCGCTTGGGGAGGGCTACAGTACTGGGGGATACCCGAAAAGCTTTGACAGCACAACTCTTCTTT. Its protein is CALGLLRLGRATVLGDTRKALTAQLFF.

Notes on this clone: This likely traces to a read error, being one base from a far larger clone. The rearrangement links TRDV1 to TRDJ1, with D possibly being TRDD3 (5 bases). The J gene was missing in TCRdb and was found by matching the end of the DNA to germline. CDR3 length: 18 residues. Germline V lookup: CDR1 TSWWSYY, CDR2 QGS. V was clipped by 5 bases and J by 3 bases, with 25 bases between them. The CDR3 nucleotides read TGTGCTCTTGGGAACCCCTGCTGGGAGGTTTTGTACGCCGATAAACTCATCTTT. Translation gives CALGNPCWEVLYADKLIF.

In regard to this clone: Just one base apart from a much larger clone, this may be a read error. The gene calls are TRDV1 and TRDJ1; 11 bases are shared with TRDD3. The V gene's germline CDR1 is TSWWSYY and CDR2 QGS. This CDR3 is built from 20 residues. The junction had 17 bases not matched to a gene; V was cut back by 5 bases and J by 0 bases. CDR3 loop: CALGSPILGDMSSYTDKLIF. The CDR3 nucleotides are TGTGCTCTTGGGAGTCCTATACTGGGGGATATGTCCTCTTACACCGATAAACTCATCTTT.

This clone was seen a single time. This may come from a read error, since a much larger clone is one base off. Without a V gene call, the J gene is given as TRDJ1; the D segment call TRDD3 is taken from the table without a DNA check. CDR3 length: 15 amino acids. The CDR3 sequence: CAVQRGDTRTDKLIF. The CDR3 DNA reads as TGTGCTGTGCAAAGGGGGGATACAAGGACCGATAAACTCATCTTT.

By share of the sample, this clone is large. CDR3 nucleotide sequence: TGTGCTCTTGGGGAACGATTAGCCTTCCTACTAAGATGGGGGAACGCGGGAAAACTCATCTTT. Its protein product is CALGERLAFLLRWGNAGKLIF. This rearrangement joins TRDV1 to TRDJ1; 9 bases are a match to TRDD2. CDR1 is TSWWSYY and CDR2 is QGS in the germline V gene. V trimming: 1 base; J trimming: 8 bases; junction bases outside the gene matches: 26. The CDR3 runs to 21 residues.

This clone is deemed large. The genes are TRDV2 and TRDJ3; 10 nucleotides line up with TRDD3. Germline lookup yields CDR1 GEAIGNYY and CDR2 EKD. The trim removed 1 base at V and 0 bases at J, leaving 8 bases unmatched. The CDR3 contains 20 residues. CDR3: CACDTVLGDLSSWDTRQMFF. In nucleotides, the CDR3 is TGTGCCTGTGACACGGTACTGGGGGATCTCAGCTCCTGGGACACCCGACAGATGTTTTTC.

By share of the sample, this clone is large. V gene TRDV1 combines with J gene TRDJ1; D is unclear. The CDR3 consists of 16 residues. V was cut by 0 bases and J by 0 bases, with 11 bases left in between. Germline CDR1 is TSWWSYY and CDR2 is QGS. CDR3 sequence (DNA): TGTGCTCTTGGGGAACTTGTCCAGCTCCACACCGATAAACTCATCTTT. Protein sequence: CALGELVQLHTDKLIF.

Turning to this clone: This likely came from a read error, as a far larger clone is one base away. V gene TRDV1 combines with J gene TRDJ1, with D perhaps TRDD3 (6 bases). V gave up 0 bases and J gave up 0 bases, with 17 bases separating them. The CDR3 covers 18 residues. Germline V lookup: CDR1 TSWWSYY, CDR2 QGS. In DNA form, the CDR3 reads TGTGCTCTTGGGGAACTGGGGGACAAACGAGAAGACACCGATAAACTCATCTTT. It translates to CALGELGDKREDTDKLIF.

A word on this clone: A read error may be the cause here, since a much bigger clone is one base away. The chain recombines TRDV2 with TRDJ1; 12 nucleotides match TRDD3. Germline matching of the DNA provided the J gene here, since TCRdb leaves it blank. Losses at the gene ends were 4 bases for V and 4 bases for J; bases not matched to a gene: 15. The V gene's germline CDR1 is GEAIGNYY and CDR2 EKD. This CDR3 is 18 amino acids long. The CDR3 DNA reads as TGTGCCTGTGATGGACTGGGGGATACCTTAAACCCCGTCGATAAACTCATCTTT. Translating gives CACDGLGDTLNPVDKLIF.

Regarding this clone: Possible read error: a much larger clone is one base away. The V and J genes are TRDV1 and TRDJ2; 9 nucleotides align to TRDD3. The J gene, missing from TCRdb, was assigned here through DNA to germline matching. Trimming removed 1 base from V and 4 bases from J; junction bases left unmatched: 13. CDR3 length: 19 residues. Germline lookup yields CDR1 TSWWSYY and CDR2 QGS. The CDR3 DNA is TGTGCTCTTGGGGAACGGACCTCAATGGGGATACGTAGGACAGCACAACTCTTCTTT. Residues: CALGERTSMGIRRTAQLFF.

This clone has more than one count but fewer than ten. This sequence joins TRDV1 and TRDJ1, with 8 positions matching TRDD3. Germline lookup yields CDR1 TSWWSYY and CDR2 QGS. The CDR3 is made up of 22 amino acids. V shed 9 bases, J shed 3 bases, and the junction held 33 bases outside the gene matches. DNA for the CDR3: TGTGCTCTCAGCCGCCCGGCGGCCTTCCGCGCCCTTGGGGGATTGAGGGCCGATAAACTCATCTTT. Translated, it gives CALSRPAAFRALGGLRADKLIF.

The CDR3 sequence is CALGETPDSADKLIF. CDR3 coding DNA: TGTGCTCTTGGGGAAACCCCTGATTCAGCCGATAAACTCATCTTT. This chain uses TRDV1 with TRDJ1, with D uncertain. This CDR3 is built from 15 residues. CDR1 is TSWWSYY, CDR2 QGS, per germline. V lost 2 bases and J lost 3, with 13 bases in between.

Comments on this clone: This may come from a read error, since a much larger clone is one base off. The CDR3 loop is CALGEPNPHCGDKLIF. CDR3 coding DNA: TGTGCTCTTGGGGAACCAAATCCCCACTGCGGGGATAAACTCATCTTT. The rearrangement joins TRDV1 to TRDJ1; no firm D call. V gave up 1 base and J gave up 5 bases, with 17 bases separating them. The CDR3 is made up of 16 amino acids. Germline CDR1 reads TSWWSYY; CDR2 reads QGS.

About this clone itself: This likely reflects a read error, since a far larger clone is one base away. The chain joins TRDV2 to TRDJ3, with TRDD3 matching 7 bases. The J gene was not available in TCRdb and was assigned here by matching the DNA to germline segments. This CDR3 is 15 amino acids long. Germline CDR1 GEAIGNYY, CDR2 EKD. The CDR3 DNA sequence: TGTGCCTGTGACTGGGGGACCTGGGACACCCAACAGATGTTTTTC. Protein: CACDWGTWDTQQMFF.

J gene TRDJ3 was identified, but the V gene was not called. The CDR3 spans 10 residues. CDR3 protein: CAWDTRQMFF. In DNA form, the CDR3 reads TGCGCCTGGGACACCCGACAGATGTTTTTC.

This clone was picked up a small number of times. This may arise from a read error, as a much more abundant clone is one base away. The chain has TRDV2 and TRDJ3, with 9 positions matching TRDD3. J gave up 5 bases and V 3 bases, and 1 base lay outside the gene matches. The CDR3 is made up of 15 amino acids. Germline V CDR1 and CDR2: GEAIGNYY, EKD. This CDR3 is CACDGGIRDTRQMFF. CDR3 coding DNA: TGTGCCTGTGACGGGGGGATACGGGACACCCGACAGATGTTTTTC.

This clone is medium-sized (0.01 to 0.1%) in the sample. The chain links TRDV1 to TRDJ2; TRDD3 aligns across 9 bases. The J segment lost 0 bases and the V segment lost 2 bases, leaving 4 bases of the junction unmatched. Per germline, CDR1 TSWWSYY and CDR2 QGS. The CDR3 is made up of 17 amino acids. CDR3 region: CALGEFLGDTLTAQLFF. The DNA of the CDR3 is TGTGCTCTTGGGGAATTTTTGGGGGATACTTTGACAGCACAACTCTTCTTT.

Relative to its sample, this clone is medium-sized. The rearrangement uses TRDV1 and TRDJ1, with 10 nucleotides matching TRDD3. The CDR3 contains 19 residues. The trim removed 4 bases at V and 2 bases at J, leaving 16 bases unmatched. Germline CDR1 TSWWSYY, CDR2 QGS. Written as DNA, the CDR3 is TGTGCTCTTGGGGGCCGATCCTGGGGTGGGGGATACAAGACCGATAAACTCATCTTT. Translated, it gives CALGGRSWGGGYKTDKLIF.